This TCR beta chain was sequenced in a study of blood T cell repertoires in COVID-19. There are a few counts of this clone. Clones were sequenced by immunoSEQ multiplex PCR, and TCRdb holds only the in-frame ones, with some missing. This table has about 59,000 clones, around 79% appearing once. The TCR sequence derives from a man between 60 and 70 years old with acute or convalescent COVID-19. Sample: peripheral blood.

CDR3 DNA sequence: TGTGCCAGCAGTTCGTATGGGACACCGACGGGCTACACCTTC. Its translation is CASSSYGTPTGYTF. The V call is TRBV27, the J call TRBJ1-2, with D possibly being TRBD1 (6 bases). The germline CDR1 and CDR2 sequences are MNHEY and SMNVEV (reference sequence). CDR3 length: 14 amino acids. V gave up 4 bases and J gave up 8 bases, with 17 bases separating them.